A selection of T cell receptor beta chains follows, all from one sample in a study of blood T cell repertoires in COVID-19. Assay: immunoSEQ multiplex PCR; the TCRdb copy retains only in-frame clones and omits some. Altogether around 100,000 clones are present, around nine tenths being singletons, with the ten largest covering 4.5% to 5.5%. Sample: peripheral blood. The receptors were gathered from a woman older than 75 with acute or convalescent COVID-19. CDR3s include the opening cysteine and the closing phenylalanine or tryptophan. The D gene is left open where the match is weak. Rows may omit the clone size; those that give it use once, few, many or a size class.

clone_size j_call cdr3_length d_call v_call cdr3_nt cdr3_aa
NA TRBJ2-3 15 NA TRBV6-5 TGTGCCAGCAGCGCTTCAGCGGCCGCGGGGAGTACGCAGTATTTT CASSASAAAGSTQYF
NA TRBJ2-2 13 TRBD1 TRBV2 TGTGCCAGCAGTGTAGGACAGGCCGGGGAGCTGTTTTTT CASSVGQAGELFF
NA TRBJ2-7 13 TRBD2 TRBV13 TGTGCCAGCAGTTCCAGCGGGGGTTACGAGCAGTACTTC CASSSSGGYEQYF
NA TRBJ1-2 15 NA TRBV10-3 TGTGCCATCAGTTCCGCAGGGGCAGGGGACTATGGCTACACCTTC CAISSAGAGDYGYTF
NA TRBJ1-1 13 NA TRBV3-1/TRBV3-2 TGTGCCAGCAGCCGTTATAGGGGGACTGAAGCTTTCTTT CASSRYRGTEAFF
NA TRBJ2-3 13 NA TRBV6-5 TGTGCCAGCAAGTTCCAGGCCACAGATACGCAGTATTTT CASKFQATDTQYF
NA TRBJ1-2 11 NA TRBV5-6 TGTGCCAGCAGCTTTTCTCATGGCTACACCTTC CASSFSHGYTF
NA TRBJ2-7 20 TRBD1 TRBV5-1 TGCGCCAGCAGCTTGGCCCAAGGGACAGGGGCCCCGCGCGGAACCTACGAGCAGTACTTC CASSLAQGTGAPRGTYEQYF
NA TRBJ1-1 14 NA TRBV25-1 TGTGCCAGCAGTGTACCGGGACAAAACACTGAAGCTTTCTTT CASSVPGQNTEAFF
NA TRBJ1-2 15 TRBD1 TRBV2 TGTGCCAGCAGTGAATCGGCAGGGGGCATCTATGGCTACACCTTC CASSESAGGIYGYTF
NA TRBJ1-5 13 NA TRBV12-3/TRBV12-4 TGTGCCAGCAGTCCCCCCGGCGGACAGCCCCAGCATTTT CASSPPGGQPQHF
few TRBJ2-1 17 TRBD2 TRBV7-4 TGTGCCAGCAGCTTAACACCGACTAGCGGGAGGTTAATTGAGCAGTTCTTC CASSLTPTSGRLIEQFF
NA TRBJ1-5 17 NA TRBV6-1 TGTGCCAGCAGTGACCCCAAGACGGGGGACTACAATCAGCCCCAGCATTTT CASSDPKTGDYNQPQHF
NA TRBJ1-1 14 TRBD1 TRBV7-9 TGTGCCAGCAGCTGGCAGGGGGCGGCGACTGAAGCTTTCTTT CASSWQGAATEAFF
NA TRBJ2-1 15 NA TRBV27 TGTGCCTGCGCGCTTGGGGGGAGCTCCTACAATGAGCAGTTCTTC CACALGGSSYNEQFF
NA TRBJ1-3 15 NA TRBV4-3 TGCGCCAGCAGCCAAGCGATGGGCACCGGAAACACCATATATTTT CASSQAMGTGNTIYF
NA TRBJ1-2 19 TRBD1 TRBV2 TGTGCCAGCAGTGTACTGGCAACACCGGGACAGGGTATAAACTATGGCTACACCTTC CASSVLATPGQGINYGYTF
NA TRBJ2-5 14 TRBD1 TRBV29-1 TGTAGCGTCGGCACCGGGACAGGGTGGGAGACCCAGTACTTC CSVGTGTGWETQYF
NA TRBJ1-3 15 NA TRBV6-5 TGTGCCAGCTCCAGCTCACCTAGCTCTGGAAACACCATATATTTT CASSSSPSSGNTIYF
once TRBJ2-1 13 NA TRBV7-3 TGTGCCAGCAGCATCGACCGGAGTAATGAGCAGTTCTTC CASSIDRSNEQFF
NA TRBJ2-7 17 NA TRBV7-2 TGTGCCAGCAGCTTAGCCCCCCGCGGGGCAAGCTCCTACGAGCAGTACTTC CASSLAPRGASSYEQYF
few TRBJ1-1 15 NA TRBV6-5 TGTGCCAGCAGTTACTCGAACTGGGGAGCCACTGAAGCTTTCTTT CASSYSNWGATEAFF
NA TRBJ1-2 13 TRBD1 TRBV7-3 TGTGCCAGCAGCGCCGGACAGGGAGGTGGCTACACCTTC CASSAGQGGGYTF
NA TRBJ1-6 16 TRBD1 TRBV30 TGTGCCCATCGGGACAGGCCGAGCTCCTATAATTCACCCCTCCACTTT CAHRDRPSSYNSPLHF
once TRBJ2-3 13 NA TRBV24-1 TGTGCCACCAGTGACCCCCCAACAGATACGCAGTATTTT CATSDPPTDTQYF
few TRBJ2-3 15 TRBD2 TRBV30 TGTGCCTGGAGTGGCGGGACTAGCAGCACAGATACGCAGTATTTT CAWSGGTSSTDTQYF
NA TRBJ1-6 14 TRBD1 TRBV3-1/TRBV3-2 TGTGCCAGCAAGGGGGACAGCCTTAATTCACCCCTCCACTTT CASKGDSLNSPLHF
NA TRBJ2-7 15 TRBD1 TRBV19 TGTGCCAGTAGTATAGGGACAGGGGTGGGAAACGAGCAGTACTTC CASSIGTGVGNEQYF
NA TRBJ1-2 14 NA TRBV7-9 TGTGCCAGCAGCTCCCCGACAGCCCGCTATGGCTACACCTTC CASSSPTARYGYTF
NA TRBJ1-2 13 NA TRBV12-3/TRBV12-4 TGTGCCAGCAGTTTCCCGGGGGACTATGGCTACACCTTC CASSFPGDYGYTF
NA TRBJ1-5 15 NA TRBV6-5 TGTGCCAGCAGTTATACTTGGTCGGGCAATCAGCCCCAGCATTTT CASSYTWSGNQPQHF
NA TRBJ2-1 13 NA TRBV30 TGTGCCTGGACCCCCGACAGCTACAATGAGCAGTTCTTC CAWTPDSYNEQFF
NA TRBJ2-1 13 TRBD1 TRBV5-1 TGCGCCAGCAGAAGGGACAGCGTCAATGAGCAGTTCTTC CASRRDSVNEQFF
once TRBJ1-2 14 NA TRBV7-9 TGTGCCAGCAGCTTAGGAAGGGGGAACAGTGGCTACACCTTC CASSLGRGNSGYTF
NA TRBJ2-7 13 NA TRBV6-6 TGTGCCAGCATCACCGAGGCTGGCTACGAGCAGTACTTC CASITEAGYEQYF
NA TRBJ1-2 12 TRBD1 TRBV29-1 TGCAGCGTGTATGGGACAGGGGTCGGCTACACCTTC CSVYGTGVGYTF
NA TRBJ2-5 13 NA TRBV29-1 TGCAGCGTGGACGGGACTTTTCAAGAGACCCAGTACTTC CSVDGTFQETQYF
NA TRBJ1-2 15 TRBD1 TRBV28 TGTGCCAGCACCCCGGGACAGGTGGGGCTCTATGGCTACACCTTC CASTPGQVGLYGYTF
NA TRBJ2-6 16 TRBD1 TRBV27 TGTGCCAGCAGTTCGACAGGGATTTCTGGGGCCAACGTCCTGACTTTC CASSSTGISGANVLTF